This entry lists 29 T cell receptor beta chains sequenced from one sample in a study of blood T cells in healthy people across ages. Primers used in a second PCR of about 7 to 12 cycles were a sample-barcoded 5' primer and a J-beta primer mix. TCRdb analysed the 5' RACE reads with MiXCR anew, one entry per CDR3 protein. Found here are around 1,500,000 distinct CDR3 sequences, under 30% of them singletons; the top ten hold 7.7%. Source material: blood. These receptors were collected from a woman aged 25-40 years in good health.

The table lists this clonotype with many counts. The chain is built from TRBV6-4 and TRBJ2-1; possible D gene TRBD2, 5 bases. The CDR3 loop spans 13 amino acids. V was clipped by 3 bases and J by 9 bases, with 12 bases between them. The germline gives CDR1 MRHNA, CDR2 SNTAGT. The CDR3 coding sequence is TGTGCCAGCAGTGAAAGGGCAGCGGCTGAGCAGTTCTTC. Its protein product is CASSERAAAEQFF.

Many counts were recorded for this clonotype. The genes are TRBV14 and TRBJ2-4; 8 nucleotides agree with TRBD2. Germline V gene sequence: CDR1 SGHDN, CDR2 FVKESK. The V segment lost 4 bases and the J segment 7 bases; nucleotides outside the gene matches: 12. CDR3 size: 16 residues. CDR3 nucleotide sequence: TGTGCCAGCAGCCGTTGGGACGGGGGGGAGTTTAACATTCAGTACTTC. Translating it yields CASSRWDGGEFNIQYF.

This clonotype was seen a single time. V gene TRBV30 combines with J gene TRBJ2-7; 9 bases fit TRBD1. J was trimmed by 5 bases and V by 2 bases; bases with no gene match: 10. Germline lookup yields CDR1 GTSNPN and CDR2 SVGIG (reference sequence). The CDR3 totals 15 residues. CDR3 protein: CAWSFRDREHHEQYF. The CDR3 coding sequence is TGTGCCTGGAGTTTCCGGGACAGGGAGCATCACGAGCAGTACTTC.

This clonotype was recorded many times. This chain connects TRBV6-5 to TRBJ2-6; D remains ambiguous. The CDR3 consists of 15 residues. Looked up from germline, CDR1 is MNHEY and CDR2 is SVGAGI. The V gene lost 0 bases and the J gene lost 0 bases, with 3 bases spanning the gap. The CDR3 DNA reads TGTGCCAGCAGTTACTCAAGCTCTGGGGCCAACGTCCTGACTTTC. Translating it yields CASSYSSSGANVLTF.

Remarks on this clonotype: A junction boundary mismatches the germline segment, possibly from a read error. The chain uses TRBV5-1 and TRBJ2-4; 7 nucleotides agree with TRBD1. The J call may not be correct, given that the DNA end is closer to TRBJ2-7. The CDR3 is 15 residues long. Germline lookup yields CDR1 SGHRS and CDR2 YFSETQ. CDR3 loop: CASSSGQAGGDEQYF. The DNA of the CDR3 is TGCGCTAGCAGCTCCGGACAGGCGGGCGGAGACGAGCAGTACTTC.

The chain is built from TRBV10-2 and TRBJ2-1; D is tentatively TRBD1 or TRBD2 (6 bases each). CDR3 size: 14 residues. V gave up 6 bases and J gave up 5 bases, with 14 bases separating them. Per germline, CDR1 WSHSY and CDR2 SAAADI. The CDR3 protein is CASSPRGPDNEQFF. CDR3 in DNA: TGCGCCAGCAGCCCCCGGGGGCCGGACAATGAGCAGTTCTTC.

The gene calls are TRBV20-1 and TRBJ1-5, with a weak D call TRBD1 (5 bases). The ends were cut back, 5 bases at V and 6 bases at J, with 20 bases in the middle. The germline V gene has CDR1 DFQATT and CDR2 SNEGSKA (reference sequence). The CDR3 length is 15 residues. CDR3 DNA: TGCAGTGCTCCCCGGGGAGGGGAGCGGGGTCAGCCCCAGCATTTT. Its translation is CSAPRGGERGQPQHF.

The chain carries TRBV12-3 or TRBV12-4 and TRBJ1-2; possible D gene TRBD1, 5 bases. This CDR3 spans 14 amino acids. Trimming cost V 6 bases and J 1 base, with 12 bases left between them. The CDR3 region is CASSSGLLNYGYTF. The CDR3 nucleotides read TGTGCCAGCAGCTCGGGACTTCTTAACTATGGCTACACCTTC.

With respect to this clonotype: A read error is possible here, since a much larger clone lies one base away. This rearrangement joins TRBV6-5 to TRBJ2-5; 12 nucleotides line up with TRBD2. V gave up 4 bases and J gave up 5 bases; unmatched junction bases: 20. The CDR3 contains 20 residues. Germline CDR1 reads MNHEY; CDR2 reads SVGAGI. Here the CDR3 DNA reads TGTGCCAGCAGTTCCAACCCCATGGCTAGCGGGGGGGCCGGGGCGGAGACCCAGTACTTC. It specifies CASSSNPMASGGAGAETQYF.

The chain carries TRBV6-5 and TRBJ1-1; a possible D gene is TRBD1 (5 bases). Germline CDR1 MNHEY, CDR2 SVGAGI. This CDR3 comprises 16 residues. Trimming shortened V by 10 bases and J by 4 bases, and 25 bases separated the two germline ends. The CDR3 nucleotides read TGTGCCACCTATTCATGGGGCACCGGGGTGGGCACTGAAGCTTTCTTT. It is translated as CATYSWGTGVGTEAFF.

The chain carries TRBV6-5 and TRBJ1-5; 9 nucleotides align to TRBD1. Trimming cost V 6 bases and J 7 bases; bases outside gene matches: 10. The germline V gene encodes CDR1 MNHEY and CDR2 SVGAGI. CDR3 length: 15 residues. CDR3 nucleotides: TGTGCCAGCAGCCCGACGGACAGGGGCGGCCAGCCCCAGCATTTT. It translates to CASSPTDRGGQPQHF.

In regard to this clonotype: This may stem from a read error, because a much larger clone lies one nucleotide away. The V and J genes are TRBV29-1 and TRBJ1-2; 7 positions match TRBD1. CDR1 and CDR2 (germline): SQVTM, ANQGSEA. The CDR3 contains 12 residues. The CDR3, as DNA: TGCGGCGCAATACAGGGGACGGGTGGCTACACCTTC. This encodes CGAIQGTGGYTF.

On this clonotype: Possible read error: a much larger clone is one base away. The V call is TRBV5-1, the J call TRBJ2-4; tentatively, D is TRBD1 (6 bases). The J call may not be correct, given that the DNA end is closer to TRBJ2-7. The CDR3 is made up of 16 amino acids. The germline gives CDR1 SGHRS, CDR2 YFSETQ. In DNA, the CDR3 is TGCGCCAGCAGCTTGGCCGCCGGACAGCTGGTTTACGAGCAGTACTTC. As protein: CASSLAAGQLVYEQYF.

The table lists this clonotype with many counts. This chain links TRBV6-5 with TRBJ2-1; 8 bases map to TRBD1. The trim removed 7 bases at V and 0 bases at J, leaving 2 bases unmatched. This CDR3 contains 14 residues. Germline V gene data show CDR1 as MNHEY and CDR2 as SVGAGI. The CDR3 loop is CASTGGNSYNEQFF. The DNA of the CDR3 is TGTGCCAGCACAGGGGGCAACTCCTACAATGAGCAGTTCTTC.

This clonotype came up once. Given a much more abundant clone one base away, this may be a read error. V gene TRBV20-1 combines with J gene TRBJ2-7, with 9 bases that match TRBD2. The V segment lost 0 bases and the J segment 4 bases; nucleotides outside the gene matches: 4. The CDR3 is 14 residues long. Looked up from germline, CDR1 is DFQATT and CDR2 is SNEGSKA (reference sequence). The CDR3 DNA reads as TGCAGTGCTAGAGATAAGACTAGCGGATACGAGCAGTACTTC. Translated: CSARDKTSGYEQYF.

The gene calls are TRBV9 and TRBJ2-3; D tentatively fits TRBD1 or TRBD2 (5 bases each). The CDR3 runs 14 residues. Germline V gene data show CDR1 as SGDLS and CDR2 as YYNGEE. The V gene lost 4 bases and the J gene lost 2 bases, with 11 bases spanning the gap. CDR3 residues: CASSKGPITDTQYF. CDR3 nucleotides: TGTGCCAGCAGCAAGGGACCTATCACAGATACGCAGTATTTT. The variable domain in full, completed from reference TRBV9 and TRBJ2-3, reads DSGVTQTPKHLITATGQRVTLRCSPRSGDLSVYWYQQSLDQGLQFLIQYYNGEERAKGNILERFSAQQFPDLHSELNLSSLELGDSALYFCASSKGPITDTQYFGPGTRLTVL.

The CDR3 is CASSVGRAKYNEQFF. CDR3 nucleotide sequence: TGTGCCAGCAGCGTTGGCAGGGCAAAATACAATGAGCAGTTCTTC. This chain uses TRBV9 with TRBJ2-1; possibly TRBD1 for D (5 bases). In germline, CDR1 is SGDLS, CDR2 YYNGEE. The V end lost 2 bases, the J end lost 4 bases, and 13 bases lay between the germline ends. The length of the CDR3 is 15 residues.

With regard to this clonotype: With a much larger clone just one base away, this may be a read error. The chain recombines TRBV7-2 with TRBJ2-1, with a weak D call TRBD2 (5 bases). The V gene's germline CDR1 is SGHTA and CDR2 FQGNSA. CDR3 size: 15 residues. The V and J ends lost 0 bases and 8 bases respectively, with 14 bases between them. CDR3 DNA sequence: TGTGCCAGCAGCTTAGCCCCGGGGTCTGGAGATGAGCAGTTCTTC. This codes for CASSLAPGSGDEQFF. The whole variable domain, filled in from reference TRBV7-2 and TRBJ2-1, reads GAGVSQSPSNKVTEKGKDVELRCDPISGHTALYWYRQSLGQGLEFLIYFQGNSAPDKSGLPSDRFSAERTGGSVSTLTIQRTQQEDSAVYLCASSLAPGSGDEQFFGPGTRLTVL.

This clonotype was seen at least ten times. This chain joins TRBV21-1 and TRBJ2-1; the tabulated D call, TRBD1, remains unverified against the DNA. TRBV21-1 constitutes a pseudogene. This CDR3 contains 9 residues. CDR3 in DNA: TGTGCCAGCTCCGGGGAGCAGTTCTTC. Protein: CASSGEQFF.

The chain carries TRBV29-1 and TRBJ2-1; 13 nucleotides match TRBD2. The germline CDR1 and CDR2 sequences are SQVTM and ANQGSEA. The CDR3 is 15 amino acids. The V segment lost 8 bases and the J segment 8 bases; nucleotides outside the gene matches: 12. The CDR3 nucleotides read TGCAGCTTACAGGGACTAGCGGGATGGGGGGATGAGCAGTTCTTC. It yields the protein CSLQGLAGWGDEQFF.

Comment on this clonotype: With a much larger clone just one base away, this may be a read error. This chain links TRBV20-1 with TRBJ2-5, with D uncertain. Germline lookup yields CDR1 DFQATT and CDR2 SNEGSKA (reference sequence). The CDR3 is 15 amino acids. V was cut by 0 bases and J by 5 bases, with 16 bases left in between. In DNA, the CDR3 is TGCAGTGCTAGAGACCGCAGACCCCCATCGGAGACCCAGTACTTC. Translated, it gives CSARDRRPPSETQYF.

This clonotype was counted a few times. The chain employs TRBV4-1 and TRBJ2-1, with TRBD2 matching over 11 bases. The J segment lost 7 bases and the V segment lost 3 bases, leaving 14 bases of the junction unmatched. This CDR3 spans 18 amino acids. From germline, CDR1 is MGHRA and CDR2 YSYEKL. The CDR3 sequence is CASSHQYATSGGRNEQFF. For the CDR3, the DNA is TGCGCCAGCAGCCATCAATACGCAACTAGCGGGGGACGAAATGAGCAGTTCTTC.

This chain uses TRBV5-6 with TRBJ2-1; D gene uncertain. This CDR3 is 16 amino acids long. V was pared by 4 bases and J by 0 bases, with 14 bases between. Germline CDR1 SGHDT, CDR2 YYEEEE. The CDR3 loop reads CASSPQTGVSYNEQFF. In DNA form, the CDR3 reads TGTGCCAGCAGCCCTCAAACGGGTGTCTCCTACAATGAGCAGTTCTTC.

This clonotype was counted a few times. The chain links TRBV20-1 to TRBJ2-3, with TRBD2 identical over 8 bases. Germline lookup yields CDR1 DFQATT and CDR2 SNEGSKA (reference sequence). The trim removed 6 bases at V and 5 bases at J, leaving 16 bases unmatched. The CDR3 is 16 amino acids. The CDR3, as DNA: TGCAGTGCCTCTGGGGAAAGCGGGAGCCGTGGAGATACGCAGTATTTT. Residues: CSASGESGSRGDTQYF.

About this clonotype itself: In this CDR3 the conserved last residue, phenylalanine or tryptophan, is missing, so a read error is likely. The DNA is left out, because the CDR3 cannot be placed on it with certainty; the CDR3 is given as TCRdb lists it. V gene TRBV5-1 combines with J gene TRBJ2-7. A total of 12 residues make up the CDR3, ends included. Germline lookup yields CDR1 SGHRS and CDR2 YFSETQ. The CDR3: CASSPDPYEQHI.

This clonotype was recorded a few times. DNA of the CDR3: TGCGCCAGCAGCCAAGAACAGCGGGGAACAGATACGCAGTATTTT. It is translated as CASSQEQRGTDTQYF. V gene TRBV4-1 combines with J gene TRBJ2-3, with 7 bases that match TRBD2. V gave up 0 bases and J gave up 3 bases; unmatched junction bases: 3. CDR3 length: 15 amino acids. CDR1 and CDR2 from the germline V gene are MGHRA and YSYEKL.

This clonotype has ten or more counts. The chain couples TRBV7-9 to TRBJ1-5; D remains unclear. The V gene's germline CDR1 is SEHNR and CDR2 FQNEAQ (reference sequence). The CDR3 sequence is 12 residues long. Between the trimmed V and J ends, which lost 1 base and 5 bases, there was a span of 3 bases. CDR3 sequence reads: CASSLEDQPQHF. The CDR3 DNA follows: TGTGCCAGCAGCTTAGAGGATCAGCCCCAGCATTTT.

This clonotype showed up just a few times. A much larger clone lies one base from this, so it may be a read error. The chain carries TRBV29-1 and TRBJ2-5; TRBD2 agrees at 7 bases. Germline V gives CDR1 SQVTM, CDR2 ANQGSEA. The CDR3 runs 13 residues. V lost 6 bases and J lost 11; bases outside the gene matches: 15. The CDR3 loop reads CSVEMGGYDQQYF. For the CDR3, the DNA is TGCAGCGTCGAGATGGGGGGGTATGACCAGCAGTACTTC. Together with reference TRBV29-1 and TRBJ2-5, the CDR3 gives the full variable domain: SAVISQKPSRDICQRGTSLTIQCQVDSQVTMMFWYRQQPGQSLTLIATANQGSEATYESGFVIDKFPISRPNLTFSTLTVSNMSPEDSSIYLCSVEMGGYDQQYFGPGTRLLVL.

The CDR3 DNA reads TGCAGCGTTATTGGCCGGGAGTCAAGAACTGAAGCTTTCTTT. Translation gives CSVIGRESRTEAFF. The chain couples TRBV29-1 to TRBJ1-1; no definite D call. The CDR3 covers 14 residues. Germline assignment: CDR1 SQVTM and CDR2 ANQGSEA. Trimming stripped 5 bases from V and 5 bases from J, with 18 bases between. The full variable domain, in which reference TRBV29-1 and TRBJ1-1 provide the parts outside the CDR3, is SAVISQKPSRDICQRGTSLTIQCQVDSQVTMMFWYRQQPGQSLTLIATANQGSEATYESGFVIDKFPISRPNLTFSTLTVSNMSPEDSSIYLCSVIGRESRTEAFFGQGTRLTVV.